The 20 T cell receptor beta chains below all came from one sample that was sequenced in a study of breast tumors, draining lymph nodes, adjacent tissues. TCRdb passed the multiplex PCR reads through MiXCR, listing each CDR3 protein once. The data show 200,000 or so distinct CDR3 sequences, with around 33% seen just once and 4.3% held by the top ten. The lymph nodes were axillary draining lymph nodes from breast cancer patients. Sequencing input: axillary lymph node tissue. These receptors were collected from a female donor with breast cancer. Some clones in this sample may be carry-over from other donors' samples.

Details on this clonotype: Being one base from a much bigger clone, this may be a read error. V usage is TRBV20-1 and J usage is TRBJ2-7; D is possibly TRBD1 or TRBD2 (5 bases each). The CDR3 length is 17 residues. Germline-derived CDR1 and CDR2 are DFQATT and SNEGSKA (reference sequence). The V end lost 0 bases, the J end lost 1 base, and 19 bases lay between the germline ends. CDR3 protein: CSARERGSPALSYEQYF. The CDR3 coding sequence is TGCAGTGCTAGAGAGAGGGGTTCCCCGGCACTGTCCTACGAGCAGTACTTC.

Details on this clonotype: A much larger clone lies a single base off, so this may be a read error. The chain recombines TRBV30 with TRBJ2-7; D is perhaps TRBD1 or TRBD2 (5 bases each). Germline lookup yields CDR1 GTSNPN and CDR2 SVGIG (reference sequence). The CDR3 has 13 residues. Written as DNA, the CDR3 is TGTGCCTGGAGTGGAGGGGTATCCTACGAGCAGCACTTC. This encodes CAWSGGVSYEQHF.

This rearrangement joins TRBV25-1 to TRBJ2-6; D is unclear. Deletions cut 5 bases from V and 16 bases from J, with 9 bases between. Germline CDR1 reads MGHDK; CDR2 reads SYGVNS. The CDR3 runs 10 residues. The CDR3 DNA reads TGTGCCAGCAGTCCCACCGGACTGACTTTC. It specifies CASSPTGLTF.

This chain links TRBV6-1 with TRBJ1-1; possible D gene TRBD1, 5 bases. CDR1 and CDR2 from the germline V gene are MNHNS and SASEGT. There are 19 residues in the CDR3. V was trimmed by 2 bases and J by 3 bases, leaving 25 bases between them. As DNA, the CDR3 is TGTGCCAGCAGTGAATGGGGAGGGGAAGGGGATTATGGCGACACTGAAGCTTTCTTT. Its protein product is CASSEWGGEGDYGDTEAFF.

The CDR3 region is CASSVGETDTQYF. The CDR3 nucleotides are TGTGCCAGCAGCGTAGGGGAGACAGATACGCAGTATTTT. The rearrangement links TRBV9 to TRBJ2-3; TRBD2 is a possible D gene (5 bases). This CDR3 spans 13 amino acids. Germline loops: CDR1 SGDLS, CDR2 YYNGEE. V gave up 0 bases and J gave up 3 bases, with 5 bases separating them.

The chain recombines TRBV20-1 with TRBJ2-7, with a weak D call TRBD2 (6 bases). Trimming stripped 0 bases from V and 4 bases from J, with 19 bases between. Germline loops: CDR1 DFQATT, CDR2 SNEGSKA (reference sequence). The CDR3 extends over 16 amino acids. CDR3 nucleotides: TGCAGTGCTAGAGAGGCGGGGCCCCCTGAGGTTTACGAGCAGTACTTC. Protein product: CSAREAGPPEVYEQYF.

This clonotype was detected many times. This rearrangement joins TRBV7-9 to TRBJ2-1; tentatively, D is TRBD2 (5 bases). Germline CDR1 SEHNR, CDR2 FQNEAQ (reference sequence). The CDR3 has 16 residues. The V and J ends lost 2 bases and 0 bases respectively, with 11 bases between them. The CDR3 coding sequence is TGTGCCAGCAGCTTAAATTCGGGGAGCTCCTACAATGAGCAGTTCTTC. It encodes CASSLNSGSSYNEQFF.

This clonotype has a count of ten or more. The gene calls are TRBV20-1 and TRBJ2-1, with TRBD2 identical over 13 bases. The length of the CDR3 is 17 residues. V was pared by 5 bases and J by 0 bases, with 7 bases of the junction left unmatched. CDR1 and CDR2 (germline): DFQATT, SNEGSKA (reference sequence). CDR3 bases: TGCAGTGCTCCAGGGACTAGCGGGATGAGCTCCTACAATGAGCAGTTCTTC. Translating it yields CSAPGTSGMSSYNEQFF.

There are many counts of this clonotype. This chain uses TRBV11-2 with TRBJ2-1, with TRBD1 identical over 8 bases. V gave up 5 bases and J gave up 9 bases; unmatched junction bases: 12. This CDR3 spans 15 amino acids. Looked up from germline, CDR1 is SGHAT and CDR2 is FQNNGV. CDR3 in DNA: TGTGCCAGCAGCCCCCTCAGGGGGCGCAAGAGTGAGCAGTTCTTC. Its translation is CASSPLRGRKSEQFF.

This clonotype was observed many times. V gene TRBV18 combines with J gene TRBJ2-7; 7 bases are shared with TRBD1. Per the germline V gene, CDR1 is KGHSH and CDR2 is LQKENI. This CDR3 has 15 residues. Germline trimming cut 2 bases from V and 4 bases from J; bases unmatched to any gene: 8. CDR3 loop: CASSPGQDWKYEQYF. The CDR3 bases are TGTGCCAGCTCACCAGGACAGGACTGGAAGTACGAGCAGTACTTC.

This clonotype was found many times. V and J are TRBV13 and TRBJ2-7, with D perhaps matching TRBD1 (6 bases). CDR1 is PRHDT, CDR2 FYEKMQ, per germline (reference sequence). The CDR3 has 14 amino acids. V dropped 5 bases and J dropped 2 bases, with 13 bases sitting between them. The CDR3: CASSPNRDTYEQYF. DNA for the CDR3: TGTGCCAGCAGCCCCAACCGGGACACCTACGAGCAGTACTTC.

This clonotype was counted at least ten times. The chain couples TRBV7-8 to TRBJ1-5, with TRBD1 matching over 8 bases. Germline loops: CDR1 SGHVS, CDR2 FQNEAQ. CDR3 length: 15 residues. The V gene end was trimmed by 7 bases and the J gene end by 5 bases; junction bases not matched to a gene: 10. The chain's CDR3 is CASKETGGWDQPQHF. The CDR3 region has the DNA TGTGCCAGCAAAGAAACAGGGGGGTGGGATCAGCCCCAGCATTTT. The complete variable domain, with remaining parts taken from reference TRBV7-8 and TRBJ1-5, reads GAGVSQSPRYKVAKRGQDVALRCDPISGHVSLFWYQQALGQGPEFLTYFQNEAQLDKSGLPSDRFFAERPEGSVSTLKIQRTQQEDSAVYLCASKETGGWDQPQHFGDGTRLSIL.

This clonotype was found once. A read error may account for a junction end that differs from germline. V is TRBV7-3 and J is TRBJ2-4, with 8 bases identical to TRBD1. Germline lookup yields CDR1 SGHTA and CDR2 FQGTGA. The CDR3 has 14 amino acids. This CDR3 reads CASSPQGAKNIRYF. CDR3 coding DNA: TGCGCCAGCAGCCCTCAGGGGGCCAAAAACATTCGGTACTTC.

This clonotype came up many times. The chain has TRBV25-1 and TRBJ2-7; D may be TRBD1 (6 bases). Trimming removed 3 bases at V and 4 bases at J, with 16 bases between. Germline V lookup: CDR1 MGHDK, CDR2 SYGVNS. The CDR3 is 15 residues long. The CDR3: CASSESLGQGYEQYF. In nucleotides, the CDR3 is TGTGCCAGCAGTGAGTCTTTGGGGCAGGGGTACGAGCAGTACTTC.

This clonotype was observed many times. The chain is built from TRBV30 and TRBJ2-7; D may match TRBD1 or TRBD2 (5 bases each). Trimming removed 0 bases at V and 2 bases at J, with 8 bases between. This CDR3 has 13 amino acids. Germline loops: CDR1 GTSNPN, CDR2 SVGIG (reference sequence). DNA for the CDR3: TGTGCCTGGAGTGTACAGGAGGCCTACGAGCAGTACTTC. This gives the protein CAWSVQEAYEQYF. The complete variable domain, with remaining parts taken from reference TRBV30 and TRBJ2-7, reads SQTIHQWPATLVQPVGSPLSLECTVEGTSNPNLYWYRQAAGRGLQLLFYSVGIGQISSEVPQNLSASRPQDRQFILSSKKLLLSDSGFYLCAWSVQEAYEQYFGPGTRLTVT.

The CDR3, as DNA: TGCAGTGCTAGTGGGACTAGCGGGGTCCTCTCTGGGGCCAACGTCCTGACTTTC. This sequence encodes CSASGTSGVLSGANVLTF. The chain is built from TRBV20-1 and TRBJ2-6; TRBD2 agrees at 13 bases. J was trimmed by 0 bases and V by 3 bases; bases with no gene match: 5. This CDR3 region has 18 residues. Germline V gene sequence: CDR1 DFQATT, CDR2 SNEGSKA (reference sequence).

This clonotype was counted many times. The rearrangement uses TRBV27 and TRBJ2-7; D is unresolved. Germline CDR1 and CDR2: MNHEY and SMNVEV (reference sequence). The CDR3 is 15 amino acids. With 10 bases removed from V and 0 bases from J, the gap between germline ends came to 19 bases. CDR3 in DNA: TGTGCCACAGCCCGGTTGGCGGATCGCTCCTACGAGCAGTACTTC. Protein product: CATARLADRSYEQYF.

The genes are TRBV28 and TRBJ1-6; 10 bases line up with TRBD1. The germline V gene encodes CDR1 MDHEN and CDR2 SYDVKM. J gave up 7 bases and V 5 bases, and 11 bases lay outside the gene matches. CDR3 length equals 17 residues. The CDR3 DNA follows: TGTGCCAGCAGTACATACCTGACAGGGGGCGTCAATTCACCCCTCCACTTT. Translating it yields CASSTYLTGGVNSPLHF. Complete variable domain (other parts from reference TRBV28 and TRBJ1-6): DVKVTQSSRYLVKRTGEKVFLECVQDMDHENMFWYRQDPGLGLRLIYFSYDVKMKEKGDIPEGYSVSREKKERFSLILESASTNQTSMYLCASSTYLTGGVNSPLHFGNGTRLTVT.

This clonotype was seen just once. CDR3 bases: TGCAGTGCTGGAGCACCTATCTCATCCTACGAGCAGTACTTC. It is translated as CSAGAPISSYEQYF. The chain employs TRBV20-1 and TRBJ2-7; D call uncertain. Germline V gene data show CDR1 as DFQATT and CDR2 as SNEGSKA (reference sequence). Trimming removed 5 bases at V and 1 base at J, with 15 bases between. The CDR3 is 14 amino acids.

This clonotype was counted a few times. The V gene is TRBV18, the J gene TRBJ2-3; D is ambiguous. The V gene lost 2 bases and the J gene lost 0 bases, with 6 bases spanning the gap. CDR3 size: 14 residues. Germline lookup yields CDR1 KGHSH and CDR2 LQKENI. The CDR3 is CASSPSRSTDTQYF. In DNA, the CDR3 is TGTGCCAGCTCACCAAGCCGTAGCACAGATACGCAGTATTTT. The entire variable domain, with the rest obtained from reference TRBV18 and TRBJ2-3, is as follows: NAGVMQNPRHLVRRRGQEARLRCSPMKGHSHVYWYRQLPEEGLKFMVYLQKENIIDESGMPKERFSAEFPKEGPSILRIQQVVRGDSAAYFCASSPSRSTDTQYFGPGTRLTVL.